This record looks at one T cell receptor beta chain sequence and its context. This sample is part of a study of Graves' ophthalmopathy and Graves' hyperthyroidism. The J segment lost 4 bases and the V segment lost 3 bases, leaving 5 bases of the junction unmatched. The CDR3 contains 14 residues. Per germline, CDR1 KGHSH and CDR2 LQKENI. Isolation of PBMCs was performed using 9 to 10 ml of fresh peripheral blood. As the template, RNA transcripts were used to amplify TCR beta CDR3 regions. HTBI primers were employed in first-round RT-PCR, then a second-round multiplex PCR followed. TCRdb recomputed calls from the multiplex PCR reads with MiXCR, one row per CDR3 protein. The sample holds about 370,000 distinct CDR3 sequences, roughly 18% seen once.

The receptor was isolated from a woman aged 18-29 years with Graves' ophthalmopathy. Sample: peripheral blood. The gene calls are TRBV18 and TRBJ2-5, with 7 bases lining up with TRBD1. The chain's CDR3 is CASSPGQLPETQYF. CDR3 bases: TGTGCCAGCTCACCGGGACAGCTCCCAGAGACCCAGTACTTC. The full variable domain, rest sourced from reference TRBV18 and TRBJ2-5, is NAGVMQNPRHLVRRRGQEARLRCSPMKGHSHVYWYRQLPEEGLKFMVYLQKENIIDESGMPKERFSAEFPKEGPSILRIQQVVRGDSAAYFCASSPGQLPETQYFGPGTRLLVL.